These 4 T cell receptor beta chains were all obtained from the same sample, sequenced in a study of blood T cell repertoires in COVID-19. Clones were read by immunoSEQ multiplex PCR, and TCRdb kept only the in-frame ones, dropping some. The sample yields under 130,000 clones, around 86% seen once. What was sequenced was peripheral blood. These receptors came from a man at least 80 years old with acute or convalescent COVID-19.

The chain carries TRBV7-6 and TRBJ1-1, with 11 bases fitting TRBD1. V shed 1 base, J shed 5 bases, and the junction held 6 bases outside the gene matches. This CDR3 is 16 amino acids long. CDR1 and CDR2 (germline): SGHVS, FNYEAQ. This CDR3 reads CASSLGTGGAETEAFF. In DNA, the CDR3 is TGTGCCAGCAGCTTAGGGACAGGGGGCGCGGAAACTGAAGCTTTCTTT.

V is TRBV28 and J is TRBJ1-5; perhaps TRBD1 as D (5 bases). V lost 3 bases, J lost 6 bases, and 9 bases lay in between. Per germline, CDR1 MDHEN and CDR2 SYDVKM. CDR3 length equals 13 residues. This CDR3 reads CASSFQGSQPQHF. DNA of the CDR3: TGTGCCAGCAGTTTTCAGGGTTCTCAGCCCCAGCATTTT.

The chain carries TRBV4-1 and TRBJ2-7; unclear D gene. Germline loops: CDR1 MGHRA, CDR2 YSYEKL. V lost 0 bases and J lost 4, with 7 bases in between. The CDR3 consists of 13 residues. This CDR3 reads CASSQDNKYEQYF. For the CDR3, the DNA is TGCGCCAGCAGCCAAGACAACAAGTACGAGCAGTACTTC.

The chain joins TRBV5-1 to TRBJ2-3; possibly TRBD1 for D (5 bases). The V and J ends lost 4 bases and 3 bases respectively, with 12 bases between them. This CDR3 is 14 amino acids long. The germline gives CDR1 SGHRS, CDR2 YFSETQ. The CDR3 sequence: CASSKGLNTDTQYF. The CDR3 nucleotides are TGCGCCAGCAGCAAGGGGTTGAATACAGATACGCAGTATTTT.